Listed here are 29 T cell receptor beta chains from one sample, sequenced in a study of regulatory T cells in long-lasting Graves disease. Time point specified: newly diagnosed GD, antithyroid drugs for less than 3 months. PBMC RNA served as the TCR library source. Combining iRepertoire HTBI primers with Arm-PCR of CDR3 regions, the authors built TCR beta libraries. TCRdb recomputed calls from the multiplex PCR reads with MiXCR, one row per CDR3 protein. The top ten hold around a quarter of the sample, which has roughly 420,000 distinct CDR3 sequences, about 16% seen once. The same sample was also studied in work on T cells in Graves' hyperthyroidism and ophthalmopathy.

The sequences come from peripheral blood mononuclear cells (PBMCs), collected at new diagnosis, from a patient treated with antithyroid drugs. These TCRs come from a woman aged 18-29 years with Graves disease.

This clonotype was seen a handful of times. The chain has TRBV20-1 and TRBJ2-7; 8 bases fit TRBD2. This CDR3 has 14 residues. V lost 0 bases, J lost 7 bases, and 8 bases stayed unmatched. CDR1 and CDR2 from the germline V gene are DFQATT and SNEGSKA (reference sequence). The CDR3 region is CSAREEAGVTEQYF. In DNA, the CDR3 is TGCAGTGCTAGAGAAGAAGCGGGAGTTACGGAGCAGTACTTC.

The table lists this clonotype with many counts. The rearrangement links TRBV20-1 to TRBJ2-7, with D possibly TRBD1 on 5 matching bases. Per the germline V gene, CDR1 is DFQATT and CDR2 is SNEGSKA (reference sequence). Trimming removed 3 bases at V and 2 bases at J, with 17 bases between. This CDR3 is 15 amino acids long. CDR3 coding DNA: TGCAGTGCTAGTCTTGGGGCCACTTCGACCTACGAGCAGTACTTC. Translating it yields CSASLGATSTYEQYF.

This clonotype was picked up many times. J is TRBJ1-1 and V is TRBV7-2; no reliable D call. The CDR3 length is 14 residues. The V end was cut by 4 bases, the J end by 1 base, with 10 bases between. CDR1 SGHTA and CDR2 FQGNSA come from the germline V gene. The CDR3 spells CASSSWRQNTEAFF. For the CDR3, the DNA is TGTGCCAGCAGCTCGTGGAGGCAGAACACTGAAGCTTTCTTT.

This clonotype was seen at least ten times. V usage is TRBV28 and J usage is TRBJ2-7, with TRBD2 matching 8 bases. The junction had 18 bases not matched to a gene; V was cut back by 4 bases and J by 4 bases. From germline, CDR1 is MDHEN and CDR2 SYDVKM. The CDR3 sequence is 18 residues long. The CDR3 nucleotides are TGTGCCAGCAGTTCGAGAGGGTGGGCCGGCGGGAGGATGTACGAGCAGTACTTC. It specifies CASSSRGWAGGRMYEQYF.

This clonotype has a handful of counts. The chain employs TRBV20-1 and TRBJ1-6; no clear D. Trimming took off 3 bases at V and 3 bases at J, with 18 bases between the two ends. This CDR3 spans 17 amino acids. Germline V gene data show CDR1 as DFQATT and CDR2 as SNEGSKA (reference sequence). The DNA of the CDR3 is TGCAGTGCTAGGGACTTCCGAAAGGGAATCTATAATTCACCCCTCCACTTT. Protein: CSARDFRKGIYNSPLHF.

This clonotype was seen ten or more times. This chain links TRBV28 with TRBJ2-2, with a tentative D call TRBD2 (6 bases). The CDR3 is made up of 13 amino acids. V dropped 6 bases and J dropped 6 bases, with 11 bases sitting between them. Germline lookup yields CDR1 MDHEN and CDR2 SYDVKM. As DNA, the CDR3 is TGTGCCAGCAGCCAAGCGGGTCCCGGGGAGCTGTTTTTT. It translates to CASSQAGPGELFF.

Turning to this clonotype: A much larger clone differs by one base, so this may be a read error. The missing conserved phenylalanine or tryptophan at the end of this CDR3 makes a read error likely. The V call is TRBV7-6, the J call TRBJ2-7; D is perhaps TRBD2 (6 bases). Germline lookup yields CDR1 SGHVS and CDR2 FNYEAQ. Trimming removed 0 bases at V and 0 bases at J, with 15 bases between. This CDR3 spans 17 amino acids. CDR3 amino acids: CASSLADGGSSSYEQYL. CDR3 nucleotide sequence: TGTGCCAGCAGCTTAGCGGACGGGGGATCGAGCTCCTACGAGCAGTACTTA.

Ten or more counts support this clonotype. This chain links TRBV6-5 with TRBJ2-7; 10 bases match TRBD2. The ends lost 2 bases at V and 6 bases at J; junction bases unmatched: 7. The CDR3 runs 15 residues. Per germline, CDR1 MNHEY and CDR2 SVGAGI. The CDR3 bases are TGTGCCAGCAGTTACCGAGCGGGAGGGCCGGGCGAGCAGTACTTC. The encoded protein is CASSYRAGGPGEQYF.

This clonotype showed up many times. The chain links TRBV27 to TRBJ2-7; D gene ambiguous. The CDR3 is made up of 13 amino acids. Trimming pared 6 bases from V and 0 bases from J, leaving 9 bases between. The germline CDR1 and CDR2 sequences are MNHEY and SMNVEV (reference sequence). For the CDR3, the DNA is TGTGCCAGCAGCAGCGTCCCCTCCTACGAGCAGTACTTC. The encoded protein is CASSSVPSYEQYF.

This clonotype was recorded at least ten times. The chain joins TRBV20-1 to TRBJ2-5, with TRBD2 matching over 7 bases. The trim removed 4 bases at V and 4 bases at J, leaving 12 bases unmatched. Germline CDR1 and CDR2: DFQATT and SNEGSKA (reference sequence). The CDR3 is made up of 15 amino acids. The CDR3 DNA is TGCAGTGCTAAATCAGGAGCGGGACTTGGAGAGACCCAGTACTTC. Amino acid sequence: CSAKSGAGLGETQYF.

This clonotype was found a few times. This rearrangement joins TRBV27 to TRBJ2-7; D may be TRBD2 (6 bases). Looked up from germline, CDR1 is MNHEY and CDR2 is SMNVEV (reference sequence). The V and J ends lost 0 bases and 3 bases respectively, with 12 bases between them. The CDR3 sequence is 15 residues long. Written as DNA, the CDR3 is TGTGCCAGCAGTTTATCTGGGCGGGGATACTACGAGCAGTACTTC. Its protein product is CASSLSGRGYYEQYF.

This clonotype was counted ten times or more. The V and J genes are TRBV30 and TRBJ1-5; D gene ambiguous. This CDR3 is 15 amino acids long. Trimming took 0 bases from V and 1 from J, leaving 10 bases between them. Germline loops: CDR1 GTSNPN, CDR2 SVGIG (reference sequence). CDR3 sequence: CAWSVGLGSNQPQHF. In DNA, the CDR3 is TGTGCCTGGAGTGTAGGATTGGGGAGCAATCAGCCCCAGCATTTT.

The chain uses TRBV6-2 or TRBV6-3 and TRBJ2-2; D remains ambiguous. V was trimmed by 7 bases and J by 5 bases, leaving 14 bases between them. Looked up from germline, CDR1 is MNHEY and CDR2 is SVGEGT. The CDR3 runs to 14 residues. This chain's CDR3 is CASIDTPGTGELFF. The DNA of the CDR3 is TGTGCCAGCATCGATACTCCCGGGACCGGGGAGCTGTTTTTT.

The chain combines TRBV12-3 or TRBV12-4 with TRBJ2-6; 9 positions match TRBD1. The CDR3 extends over 15 amino acids. Unmatched junction bases numbered 2, after V lost 6 bases and J lost 2 bases. DNA of the CDR3: TGTGCCAGCAGGCGGACAGGGGCTGGGGCCAACGTCCTGACTTTC. It translates to CASRRTGAGANVLTF.

The chain couples TRBV11-2 to TRBJ2-2; unclear D gene. The germline gives CDR1 SGHAT, CDR2 FQNNGV. V dropped 11 bases and J dropped 3 bases, with 4 bases sitting between them. The CDR3 length is 10 residues. CDR3 bases: TGTGCCTTGTACACCGGGGAGCTGTTTTTT. Its translation is CALYTGELFF.

This clonotype was counted many times. The chain employs TRBV6-2 or TRBV6-3 and TRBJ2-1, with 8 bases aligning to TRBD2. CDR1 is MNHEY and CDR2 is SVGEGT in the germline V gene. The junction had 12 bases not matched to a gene; V was cut back by 5 bases and J by 9 bases. This CDR3 comprises 15 residues. The CDR3: CASSEGVGLDGEQFF. CDR3 DNA: TGTGCCAGCAGTGAAGGGGTGGGACTAGATGGTGAGCAGTTCTTC.

This clonotype has just a few counts. The V gene is TRBV11-2, the J gene TRBJ2-3, with 10 bases lining up with TRBD2. This CDR3 has 16 residues. From germline, CDR1 is SGHAT and CDR2 FQNNGV. V shed 5 bases, J shed 0 bases, and the junction held 5 bases outside the gene matches. The CDR3 coding sequence is TGTGCCAGCAGCCCAGGGACTAGCGTGAGCACAGATACGCAGTATTTT. Translating it yields CASSPGTSVSTDTQYF.

The table lists this clonotype with a few counts. V usage is TRBV20-1 and J usage is TRBJ2-7; 11 nucleotides line up with TRBD2. Trimming cost V 5 bases and J 4 bases; bases outside gene matches: 7. This CDR3 contains 14 residues. Per the germline V gene, CDR1 is DFQATT and CDR2 is SNEGSKA (reference sequence). The CDR3 DNA follows: TGCAGTGCTTCTAGCGGGAGGAGGATTTACGAGCAGTACTTC. Protein: CSASSGRRIYEQYF.

This clonotype was detected many times. The chain combines TRBV4-1 with TRBJ2-7, with 8 nucleotides matching TRBD2. Germline CDR1 is MGHRA and CDR2 is YSYEKL. The V and J ends lost 1 base and 2 bases, in that order; junction bases with no gene match: 7. This CDR3 has 16 amino acids. The CDR3, as DNA: TGCGCCAGCAGCCAAGCGGGCCTAGCGGGCCCCTACGAGCAGTACTTC. Residues: CASSQAGLAGPYEQYF.

This clonotype was counted ten times or more. The chain couples TRBV20-1 to TRBJ2-7; 8 positions match TRBD2. The CDR3 spans 13 residues. Trimming cost V 6 bases and J 4 bases; bases outside gene matches: 8. Germline CDR1 is DFQATT and CDR2 is SNEGSKA (reference sequence). The CDR3 loop is CSATSGRGYEQYF. CDR3 DNA: TGCAGTGCCACCAGCGGGAGAGGATACGAGCAGTACTTC.

This clonotype was found many times. The chain links TRBV9 to TRBJ2-2; D assignment may be TRBD1 or TRBD2 (6 bases each). CDR3 length: 15 amino acids. Deletions cut 0 bases from V and 3 bases from J, with 9 bases between. Germline CDR1 and CDR2: SGDLS and YYNGEE. Here the CDR3 reads CASSVGGAYTGELFF. Written as DNA, the CDR3 is TGTGCCAGCAGCGTAGGGGGGGCGTACACCGGGGAGCTGTTTTTT. Filled out from reference TRBV9 and TRBJ2-2, the complete variable domain reads DSGVTQTPKHLITATGQRVTLRCSPRSGDLSVYWYQQSLDQGLQFLIQYYNGEERAKGNILERFSAQQFPDLHSELNLSSLELGDSALYFCASSVGGAYTGELFFGEGSRLTVL.

V gene TRBV11-2 combines with J gene TRBJ2-5; D not resolved. Germline lookup yields CDR1 SGHAT and CDR2 FQNNGV. CDR3 length: 14 amino acids. Trimming stripped 2 bases from V and 1 base from J, with 8 bases between. The CDR3 loop is CASSLQLGQETQYF. The CDR3 DNA reads TGTGCCAGCAGCTTACAATTAGGCCAAGAGACCCAGTACTTC.

This rearrangement joins TRBV7-9 to TRBJ2-1, with a weak D call TRBD2 (6 bases). V shed 4 bases and J shed 2 bases, with 15 bases lying between them. The CDR3 has 16 residues. Per the germline V gene, CDR1 is SEHNR and CDR2 is FQNEAQ (reference sequence). CDR3 DNA sequence: TGTGCCAGCAGCTCGATGGAGCGGGCTGCCTACAATGAGCAGTTCTTC. Protein: CASSSMERAAYNEQFF.

On this clonotype itself: This may be a read error, as it is one base from a much larger clone. The rearrangement joins TRBV3-1 to TRBJ2-5; D tentatively fits TRBD1 or TRBD2 (5 bases each). The CDR3 consists of 14 residues. Germline CDR1 and CDR2: LGHDT and YNNKEL (reference sequence). V lost 3 bases and J 0 bases, leaving 8 bases between the germline ends. The CDR3 here is CASSQPGHQETQYF. The CDR3 region has the DNA TGTGCCAGCAGCCAGCCGGGACACCAAGAGACCCAGTACTTC.

This clonotype has a count of ten or more. V is TRBV7-3 and J is TRBJ2-1; TRBD2 matches at 12 bases. V lost 4 bases, J lost 6 bases, and 7 bases stayed unmatched. The CDR3 runs to 16 residues. Germline V gene sequence: CDR1 SGHTA, CDR2 FQGTGA. In DNA form, the CDR3 reads TGTGCCAGCAGCTACGCTAGCGGGAGGGCCGTCAATGAGCAGTTCTTC. It translates to CASSYASGRAVNEQFF.

This clonotype came up a few times. The chain carries TRBV5-1 and TRBJ2-4, with 7 bases aligning to TRBD2. The CDR3 runs to 17 residues. V dropped 1 base and J dropped 1; count of bases not matched to a gene: 8. Per germline, CDR1 SGHRS and CDR2 YFSETQ. The CDR3, as DNA: TGCGCCAGCAGCTTGTTGGGCGGGGGAGTTGCCAAAAACATTCAGTACTTC. Translation gives CASSLLGGGVAKNIQYF.

The rearrangement uses TRBV2 and TRBJ2-5, with 9 bases matching TRBD2. Trimming took 7 bases from V and 1 from J; bases not matched to a gene: 10. Germline lookup yields CDR1 SNHLY and CDR2 FYNNEI. The CDR3 has 16 residues. The CDR3 reads CASTDIAGASQETQYF. In DNA form, the CDR3 reads TGTGCCAGCACCGATATAGCGGGAGCCTCCCAAGAGACCCAGTACTTC.

There are a few counts of this clonotype. The chain links TRBV6-1 to TRBJ1-4, with D unresolved. This CDR3 contains 14 residues. V was shortened by 5 bases and J by 8 bases, with 15 bases between the two germline ends. Per the germline V gene, CDR1 is MNHNS and CDR2 is SASEGT. The chain's CDR3 is CASSTRSGGEKLFF. The CDR3 nucleotides read TGTGCCAGCAGTACAAGGAGTGGTGGGGAAAAACTGTTTTTT.

Only a few counts were recorded for this clonotype. For the CDR3, the DNA is TGTGCCACCAGTGAGGCATACACAGATACGCAGTATTTT. It specifies CATSEAYTDTQYF. The chain links TRBV24-1 to TRBJ2-3; D is unresolved. Between the trimmed V and J ends, which lost 4 bases and 2 bases, there was a span of 6 bases. The CDR3 loop spans 13 amino acids. Per germline, CDR1 KGHDR and CDR2 SFDVKD.